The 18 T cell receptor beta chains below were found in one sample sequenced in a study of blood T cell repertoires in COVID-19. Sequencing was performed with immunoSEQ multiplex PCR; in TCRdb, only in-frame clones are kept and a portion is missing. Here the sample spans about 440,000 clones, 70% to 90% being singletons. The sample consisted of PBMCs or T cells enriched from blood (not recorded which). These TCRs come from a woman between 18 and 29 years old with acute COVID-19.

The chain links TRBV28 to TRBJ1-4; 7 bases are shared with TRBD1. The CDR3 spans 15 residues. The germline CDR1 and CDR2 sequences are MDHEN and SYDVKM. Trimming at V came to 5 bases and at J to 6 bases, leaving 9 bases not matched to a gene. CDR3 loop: CASSPTGIFHEKLFF. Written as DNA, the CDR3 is TGTGCCAGCAGTCCGACAGGGATCTTCCATGAAAAACTGTTTTTT.

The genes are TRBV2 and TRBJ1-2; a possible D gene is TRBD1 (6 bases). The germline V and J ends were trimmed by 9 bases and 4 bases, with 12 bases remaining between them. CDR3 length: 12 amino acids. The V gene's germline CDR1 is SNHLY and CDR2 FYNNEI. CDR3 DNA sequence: TGTGCCAGTCGACAGGCCCTCTATGGCTACACCTTC. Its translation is CASRQALYGYTF.

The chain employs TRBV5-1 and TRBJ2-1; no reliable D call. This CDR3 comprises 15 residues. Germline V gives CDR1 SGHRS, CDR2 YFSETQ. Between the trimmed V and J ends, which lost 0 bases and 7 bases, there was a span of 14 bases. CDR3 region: CASSLAQARWNEQFF. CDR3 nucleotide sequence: TGCGCCAGCAGCTTGGCCCAAGCGAGGTGGAATGAGCAGTTCTTC.

The CDR3 is CATSILRSNTEAFF. The CDR3 DNA follows: TGTGCCACCAGCATATTACGGTCGAACACTGAAGCTTTCTTT. The chain recombines TRBV15 with TRBJ1-1, with D hard to call. The CDR3 is 14 residues long. The germline CDR1 and CDR2 sequences are LNHNV and YYDKDF (reference sequence). Trimming cost V 4 bases and J 1 base, with 10 bases left between them.

This CDR3 is CASSPTGVSKNTEAFF. The CDR3 bases are TGCGCCAGCAGCCCAACAGGGGTCTCTAAGAACACTGAAGCTTTCTTT. The chain carries TRBV5-1 and TRBJ1-1; 7 nucleotides agree with TRBD1. The CDR3 runs 16 residues. After removal of 4 bases from V and 1 base from J, the junction contained 10 bases not matched to a gene. Per germline, CDR1 SGHRS and CDR2 YFSETQ.

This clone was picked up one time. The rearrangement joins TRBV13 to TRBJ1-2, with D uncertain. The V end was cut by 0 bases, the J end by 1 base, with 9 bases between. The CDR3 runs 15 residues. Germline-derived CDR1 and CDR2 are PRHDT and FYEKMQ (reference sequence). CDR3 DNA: TGTGCCAGCAGCTTAGGGGGCCTGGATAACTATGGCTACACCTTC. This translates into CASSLGGLDNYGYTF.

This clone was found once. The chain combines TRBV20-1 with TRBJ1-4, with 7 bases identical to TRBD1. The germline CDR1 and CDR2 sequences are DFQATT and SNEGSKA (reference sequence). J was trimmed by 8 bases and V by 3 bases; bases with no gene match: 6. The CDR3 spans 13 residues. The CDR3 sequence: CSASGTVKEKLFF. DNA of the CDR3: TGCAGTGCTAGTGGGACAGTTAAGGAAAAACTGTTTTTT.

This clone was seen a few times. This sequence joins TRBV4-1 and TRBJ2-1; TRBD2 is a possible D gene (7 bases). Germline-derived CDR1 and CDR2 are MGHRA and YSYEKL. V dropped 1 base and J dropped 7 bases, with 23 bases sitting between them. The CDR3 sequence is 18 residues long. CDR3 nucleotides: TGCGCCAGCAGCCAAGCCCCCCTGGGGGGGGGCGCGGGTAATGAGCAGTTCTTC. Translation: CASSQAPLGGGAGNEQFF.

Written as DNA, the CDR3 is TGTGCCAGCAGCTTGGAGGGGCCGAGCACAGATACGCAGTATTTT. Translating gives CASSLEGPSTDTQYF. This chain uses TRBV5-5 with TRBJ2-3, with a possible D match to TRBD1 (5 bases). Germline V lookup: CDR1 SGHKS, CDR2 YYEKEE (reference sequence). Between the trimmed V and J ends, which lost 0 bases and 0 bases, there was a span of 8 bases. The CDR3 runs to 15 residues.

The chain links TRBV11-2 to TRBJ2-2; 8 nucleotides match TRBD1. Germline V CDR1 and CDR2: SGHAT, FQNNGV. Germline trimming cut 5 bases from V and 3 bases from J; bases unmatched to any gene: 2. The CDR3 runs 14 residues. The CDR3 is CASSLQGDTGELFF. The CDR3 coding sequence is TGTGCCAGCAGCCTACAGGGGGACACCGGGGAGCTGTTTTTT.

The CDR3 sequence: CASSSDRGGYGYTF. Written as DNA, the CDR3 is TGTGCCAGCAGCTCCGACAGGGGCGGCTATGGCTACACCTTC. V and J are TRBV7-9 and TRBJ1-2; 8 bases line up with TRBD1. The CDR3 has 14 residues. Germline assignment: CDR1 SEHNR and CDR2 FQNEAQ (reference sequence). J lost 4 bases, V lost 4 bases, and 5 bases had no gene match.

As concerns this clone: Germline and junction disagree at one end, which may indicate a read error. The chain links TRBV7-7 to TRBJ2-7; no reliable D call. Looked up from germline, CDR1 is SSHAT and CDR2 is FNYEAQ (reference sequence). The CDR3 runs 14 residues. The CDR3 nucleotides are TGTGCTAGCAGCCCCTCCGGAGCCTCCTACGAGCAGTACTTC. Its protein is CASSPSGASYEQYF. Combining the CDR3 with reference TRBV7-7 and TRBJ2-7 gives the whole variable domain GAGVSQSPRYKVTKRGQDVTLRCDPISSHATLYWYQQALGQGPEFLTYFNYEAQPDKSGLPSDRFSAERPEGSISTLTIQRTEQRDSAMYRCASSPSGASYEQYFGPGTRLTVT.

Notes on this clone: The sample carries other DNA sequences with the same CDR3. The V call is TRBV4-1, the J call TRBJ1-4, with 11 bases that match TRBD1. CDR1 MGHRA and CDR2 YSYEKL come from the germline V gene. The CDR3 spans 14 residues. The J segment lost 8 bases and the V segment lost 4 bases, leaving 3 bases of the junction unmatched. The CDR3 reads CASSPGTGGEKLFF. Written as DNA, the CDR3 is TGCGCCAGCAGCCCCGGGACAGGGGGAGAAAAACTGTTTTTT.

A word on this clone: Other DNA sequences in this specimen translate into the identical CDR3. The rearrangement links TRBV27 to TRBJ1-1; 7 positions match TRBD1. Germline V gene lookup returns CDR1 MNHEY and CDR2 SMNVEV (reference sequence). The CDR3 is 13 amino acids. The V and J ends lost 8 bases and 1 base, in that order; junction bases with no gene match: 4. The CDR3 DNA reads TGTGCCAGCCGGGGACAGCCGAACACTGAAGCTTTCTTT. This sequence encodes CASRGQPNTEAFF.

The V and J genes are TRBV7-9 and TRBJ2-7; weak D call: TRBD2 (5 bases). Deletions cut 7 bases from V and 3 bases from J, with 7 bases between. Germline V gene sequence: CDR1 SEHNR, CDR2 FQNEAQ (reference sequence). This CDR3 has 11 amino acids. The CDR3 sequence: CASNSGYEQYF. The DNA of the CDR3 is TGTGCCAGCAACAGCGGCTACGAGCAGTACTTC.

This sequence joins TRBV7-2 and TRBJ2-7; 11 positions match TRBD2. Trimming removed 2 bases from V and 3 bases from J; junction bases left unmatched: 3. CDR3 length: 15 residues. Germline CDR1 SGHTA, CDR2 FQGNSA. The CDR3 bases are TGTGCCAGCAGCTTATTGGGGACTAGCGGCTACGAGCAGTACTTC. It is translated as CASSLLGTSGYEQYF.

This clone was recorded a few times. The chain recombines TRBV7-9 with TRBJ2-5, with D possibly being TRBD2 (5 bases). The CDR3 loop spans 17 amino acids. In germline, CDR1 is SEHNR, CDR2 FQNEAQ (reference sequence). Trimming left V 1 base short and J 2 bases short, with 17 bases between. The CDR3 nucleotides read TGTGCCAGCAGCTTAGGTCGGCGGGTCCCATTACAAGAGACCCAGTACTTC. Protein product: CASSLGRRVPLQETQYF.

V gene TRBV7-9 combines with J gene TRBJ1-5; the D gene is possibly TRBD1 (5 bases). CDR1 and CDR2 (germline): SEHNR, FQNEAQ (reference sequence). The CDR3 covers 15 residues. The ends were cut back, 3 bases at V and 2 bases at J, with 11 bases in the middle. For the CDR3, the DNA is TGTGCCAGCAGCTTGGAGGGGAGCGGCAATCAGCCCCAGCATTTT. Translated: CASSLEGSGNQPQHF.